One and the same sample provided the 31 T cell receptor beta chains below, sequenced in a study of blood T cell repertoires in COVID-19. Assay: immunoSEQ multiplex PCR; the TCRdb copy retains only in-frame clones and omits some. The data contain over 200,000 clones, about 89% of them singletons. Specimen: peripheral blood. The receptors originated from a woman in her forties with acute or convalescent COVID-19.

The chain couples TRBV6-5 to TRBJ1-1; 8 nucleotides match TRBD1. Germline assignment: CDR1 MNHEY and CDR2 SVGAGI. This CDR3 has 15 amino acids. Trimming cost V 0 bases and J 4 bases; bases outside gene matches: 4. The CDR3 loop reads CASSYSTGEITEAFF. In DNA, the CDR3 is TGTGCCAGCAGTTACTCGACAGGGGAAATCACTGAAGCTTTCTTT.

CDR3 sequence reads: CASSSSRHQETQYF. The DNA of the CDR3 is TGCGCCAGCAGCTCGTCGAGGCACCAAGAGACCCAGTACTTC. The V and J genes are TRBV5-1 and TRBJ2-5, with unresolved D. CDR3 size: 14 residues. Germline CDR1 SGHRS, CDR2 YFSETQ. V lost 3 bases, J lost 0 bases, and 9 bases lay in between.

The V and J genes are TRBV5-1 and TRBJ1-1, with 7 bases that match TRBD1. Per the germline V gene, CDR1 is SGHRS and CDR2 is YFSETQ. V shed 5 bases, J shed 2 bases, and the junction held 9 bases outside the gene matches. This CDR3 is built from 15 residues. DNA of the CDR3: TGCGCCAGCAGTCGGACGGGACAGACAAACACTGAAGCTTTCTTT. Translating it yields CASSRTGQTNTEAFF.

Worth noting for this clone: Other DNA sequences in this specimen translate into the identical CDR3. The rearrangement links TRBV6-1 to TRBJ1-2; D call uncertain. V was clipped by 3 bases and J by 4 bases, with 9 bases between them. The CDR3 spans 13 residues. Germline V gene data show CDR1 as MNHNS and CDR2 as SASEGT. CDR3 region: CASSEAGSYGYTF. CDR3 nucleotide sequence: TGTGCCAGCAGTGAGGCGGGTTCCTATGGCTACACCTTC.

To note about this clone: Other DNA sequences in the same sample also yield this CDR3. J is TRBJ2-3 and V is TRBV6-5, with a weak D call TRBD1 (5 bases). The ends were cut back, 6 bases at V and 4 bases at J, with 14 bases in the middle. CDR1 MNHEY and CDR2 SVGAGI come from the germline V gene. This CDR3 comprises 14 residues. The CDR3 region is CASRRQGAADTQYF. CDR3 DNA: TGTGCCAGCAGGCGGCAAGGGGCTGCAGATACGCAGTATTTT.

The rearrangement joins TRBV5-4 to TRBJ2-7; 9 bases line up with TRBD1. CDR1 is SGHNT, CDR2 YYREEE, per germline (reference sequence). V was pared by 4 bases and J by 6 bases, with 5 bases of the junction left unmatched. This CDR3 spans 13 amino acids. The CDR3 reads CASSSLGQGEQYV. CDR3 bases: TGTGCCAGCAGCAGCTTGGGACAGGGCGAGCAGTACGTC.

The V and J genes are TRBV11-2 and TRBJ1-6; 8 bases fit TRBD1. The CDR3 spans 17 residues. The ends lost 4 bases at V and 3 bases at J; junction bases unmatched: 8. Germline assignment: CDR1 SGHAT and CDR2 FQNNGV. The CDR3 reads CASSSGQGNFYNSPLHF. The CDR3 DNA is TGTGCCAGCAGCTCCGGACAGGGCAATTTCTATAATTCACCCCTCCACTTT.

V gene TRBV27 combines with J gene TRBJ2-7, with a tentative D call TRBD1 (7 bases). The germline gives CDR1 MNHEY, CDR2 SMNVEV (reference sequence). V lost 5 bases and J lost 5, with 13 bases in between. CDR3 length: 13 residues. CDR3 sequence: CASSRAGGHEQYV. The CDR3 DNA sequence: TGTGCCAGCAGTCGGGCAGGGGGGCACGAGCAGTACGTC.

The CDR3 DNA reads as TGTGCCAGCAGCTCGGGACAGGGGGCCCGTCAGCCCCAGCATTTT. Its protein is CASSSGQGARQPQHF. The J gene is TRBJ1-5, the V gene TRBV2, with 12 bases matching TRBD1. The CDR3 extends over 15 amino acids. J lost 6 bases, V lost 6 bases, and 6 bases had no gene match. Germline V gene sequence: CDR1 SNHLY, CDR2 FYNNEI.

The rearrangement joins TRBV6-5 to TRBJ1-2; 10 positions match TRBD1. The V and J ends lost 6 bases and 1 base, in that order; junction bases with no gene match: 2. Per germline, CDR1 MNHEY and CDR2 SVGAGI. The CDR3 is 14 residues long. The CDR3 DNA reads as TGTGCCAGCAGCAGGACAGGGGGTAACTATGGCTACACCTTC. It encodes CASSRTGGNYGYTF.

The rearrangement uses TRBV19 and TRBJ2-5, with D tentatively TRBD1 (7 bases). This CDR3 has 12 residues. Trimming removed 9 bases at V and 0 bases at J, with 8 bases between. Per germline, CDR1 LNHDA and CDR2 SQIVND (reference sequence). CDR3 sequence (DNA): TGTGCCAGCAGGGGGGACCAAGAGACCCAGTACTTC. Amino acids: CASRGDQETQYF.

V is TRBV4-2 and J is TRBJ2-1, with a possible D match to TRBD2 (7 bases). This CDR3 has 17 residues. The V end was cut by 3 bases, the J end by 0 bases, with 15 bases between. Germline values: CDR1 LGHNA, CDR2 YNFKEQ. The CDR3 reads CASSQATGGFSYNEQFF. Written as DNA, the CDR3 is TGTGCCAGCAGCCAGGCCACGGGGGGCTTCTCCTACAATGAGCAGTTCTTC.

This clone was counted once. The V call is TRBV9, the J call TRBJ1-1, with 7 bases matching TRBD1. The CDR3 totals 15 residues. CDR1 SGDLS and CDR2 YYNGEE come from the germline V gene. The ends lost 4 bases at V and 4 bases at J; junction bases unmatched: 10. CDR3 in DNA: TGTGCCAGCAGCTTACGACAGGGATTGGGCACTGAAGCTTTCTTT. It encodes CASSLRQGLGTEAFF.

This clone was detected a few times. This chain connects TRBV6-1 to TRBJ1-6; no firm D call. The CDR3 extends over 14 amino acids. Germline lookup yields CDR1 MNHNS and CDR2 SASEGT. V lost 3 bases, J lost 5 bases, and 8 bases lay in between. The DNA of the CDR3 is TGTGCCAGCAGTGATTTGGCTGATAATTCACCCCTCCACTTT. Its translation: CASSDLADNSPLHF.

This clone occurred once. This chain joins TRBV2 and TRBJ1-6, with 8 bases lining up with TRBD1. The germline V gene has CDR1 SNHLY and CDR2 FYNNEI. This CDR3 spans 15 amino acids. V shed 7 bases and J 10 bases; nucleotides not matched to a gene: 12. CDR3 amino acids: CASTKPTGGKSPLHF. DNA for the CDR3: TGTGCCAGCACCAAGCCAACAGGGGGGAAGTCACCCCTCCACTTT.

The CDR3 nucleotides read TGTGCCAGCAGCTTGGGGCAGAATCAGCCCCAGCATTTT. Translation gives CASSLGQNQPQHF. The chain uses TRBV5-8 and TRBJ1-5; D is unresolved. The CDR3 has 13 residues. The germline V gene encodes CDR1 SGHTS and CDR2 YDEGEE. V was trimmed by 0 bases and J by 4 bases, leaving 5 bases between them.

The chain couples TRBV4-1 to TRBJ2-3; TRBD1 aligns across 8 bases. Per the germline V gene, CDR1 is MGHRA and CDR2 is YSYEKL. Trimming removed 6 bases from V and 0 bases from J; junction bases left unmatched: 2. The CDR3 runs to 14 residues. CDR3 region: CASSQGASTDTQYF. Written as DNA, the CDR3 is TGCGCCAGCAGTCAGGGGGCTAGCACAGATACGCAGTATTTT.

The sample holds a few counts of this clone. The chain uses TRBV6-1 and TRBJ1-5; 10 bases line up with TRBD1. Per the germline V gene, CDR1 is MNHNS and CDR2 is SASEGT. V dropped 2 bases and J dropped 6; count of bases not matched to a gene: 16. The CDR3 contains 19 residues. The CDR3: CASSEWRDRGYAGLQPQHF. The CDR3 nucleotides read TGTGCCAGCAGTGAATGGCGGGACAGGGGTTATGCGGGCCTTCAGCCCCAGCATTTT.

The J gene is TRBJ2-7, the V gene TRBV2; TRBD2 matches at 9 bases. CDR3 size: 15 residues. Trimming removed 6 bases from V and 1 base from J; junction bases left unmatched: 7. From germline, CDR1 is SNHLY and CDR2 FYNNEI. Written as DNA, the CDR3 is TGTGCCAGCAGCCGTGGGACTAGCCGTTCCTACGAGCAGTACGTC. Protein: CASSRGTSRSYEQYV.

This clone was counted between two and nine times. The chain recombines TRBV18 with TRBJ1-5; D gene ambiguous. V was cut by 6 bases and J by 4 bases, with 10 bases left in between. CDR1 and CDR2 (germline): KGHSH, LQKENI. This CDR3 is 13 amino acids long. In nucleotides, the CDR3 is TGTGCCAGCTCGCAACAGAAAAATCAGCCCCAGCATTTT. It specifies CASSQQKNQPQHF.

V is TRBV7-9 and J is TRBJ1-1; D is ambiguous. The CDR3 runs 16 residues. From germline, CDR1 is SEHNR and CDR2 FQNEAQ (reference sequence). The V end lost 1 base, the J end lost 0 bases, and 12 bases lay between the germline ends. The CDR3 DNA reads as TGTGCCAGCAGCTTAGATGGAGGTCACCTGAACACTGAAGCTTTCTTT. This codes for CASSLDGGHLNTEAFF.

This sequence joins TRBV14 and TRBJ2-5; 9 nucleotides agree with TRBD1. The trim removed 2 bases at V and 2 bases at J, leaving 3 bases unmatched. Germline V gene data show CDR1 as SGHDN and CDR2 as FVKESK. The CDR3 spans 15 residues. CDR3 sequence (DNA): TGTGCCAGCAGCCAATGGACAGGGGTTCAAGAGACCCAGTACTTC. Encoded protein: CASSQWTGVQETQYF. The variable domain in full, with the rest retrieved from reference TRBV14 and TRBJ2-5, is EAGVTQFPSHSVIEKGQTVTLRCDPISGHDNLYWYRRVMGKEIKFLLHFVKESKQDESGMPNNRFLAERTGGTYSTLKVQPAELEDSGVYFCASSQWTGVQETQYFGPGTRLLVL.

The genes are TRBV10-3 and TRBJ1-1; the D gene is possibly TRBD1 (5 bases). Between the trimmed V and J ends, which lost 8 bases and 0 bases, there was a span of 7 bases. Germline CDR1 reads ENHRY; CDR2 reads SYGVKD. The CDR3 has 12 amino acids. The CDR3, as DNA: TGTGCCATCGGAGGGGTGAACACTGAAGCTTTCTTT. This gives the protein CAIGGVNTEAFF.

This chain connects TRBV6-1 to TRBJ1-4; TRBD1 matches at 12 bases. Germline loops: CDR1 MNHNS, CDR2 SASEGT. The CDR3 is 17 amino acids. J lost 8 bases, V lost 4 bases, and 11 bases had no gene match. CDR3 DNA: TGTGCCAGCAGTGCGACACCGGGACAGGGGGCTTGGGAAAAACTGTTTTTT. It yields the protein CASSATPGQGAWEKLFF.

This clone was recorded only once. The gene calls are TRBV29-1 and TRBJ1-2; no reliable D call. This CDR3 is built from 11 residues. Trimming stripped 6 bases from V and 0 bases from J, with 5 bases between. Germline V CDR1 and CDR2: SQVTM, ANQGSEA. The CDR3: CSVPANYGYTF. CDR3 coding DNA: TGCAGCGTACCGGCTAACTATGGCTACACCTTC.

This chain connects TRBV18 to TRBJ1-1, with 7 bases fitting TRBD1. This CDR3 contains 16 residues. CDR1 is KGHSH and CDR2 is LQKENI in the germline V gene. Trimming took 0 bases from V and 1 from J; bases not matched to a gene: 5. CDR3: CASSPPMGQTNTEAFF. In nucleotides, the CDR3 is TGTGCCAGCTCACCACCGATGGGACAGACGAACACTGAAGCTTTCTTT.

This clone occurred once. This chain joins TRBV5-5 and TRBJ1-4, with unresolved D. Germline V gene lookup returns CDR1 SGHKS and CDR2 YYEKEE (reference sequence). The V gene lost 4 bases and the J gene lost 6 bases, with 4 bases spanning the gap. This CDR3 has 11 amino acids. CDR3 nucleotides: TGTGCCAGCAGCCAGTATGAAAAACTGTTTTTT. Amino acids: CASSQYEKLFF.

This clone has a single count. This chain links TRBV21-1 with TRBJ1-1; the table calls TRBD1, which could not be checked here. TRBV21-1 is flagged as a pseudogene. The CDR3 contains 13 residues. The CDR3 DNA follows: TGTGCCAGCAGCAAATACAGGGGGAATGAAGCTTTCTTT. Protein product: CASSKYRGNEAFF.

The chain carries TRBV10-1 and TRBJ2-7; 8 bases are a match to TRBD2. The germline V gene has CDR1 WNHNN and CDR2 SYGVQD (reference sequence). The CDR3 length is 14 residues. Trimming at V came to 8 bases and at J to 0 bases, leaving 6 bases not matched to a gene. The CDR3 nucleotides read TGCGCCAGCCGGGAGGGACCTCCCTCCTACGAGCAGTACGTC. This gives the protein CASREGPPSYEQYV.

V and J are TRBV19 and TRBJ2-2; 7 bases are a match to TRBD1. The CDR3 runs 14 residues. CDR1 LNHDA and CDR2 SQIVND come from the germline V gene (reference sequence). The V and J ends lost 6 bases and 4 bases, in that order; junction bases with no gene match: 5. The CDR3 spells CASRVRGPTGELFF. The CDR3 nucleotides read TGTGCCAGTAGGGTGAGGGGGCCCACCGGGGAGCTGTTTTTT. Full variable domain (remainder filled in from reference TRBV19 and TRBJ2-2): DGGITQSPKYLFRKEGQNVTLSCEQNLNHDAMYWYRQDPGQGLRLIYYSQIVNDFQKGDIAEGYSVSREKKESFPLTVTSAQKNPTAFYLCASRVRGPTGELFFGEGSRLTVL.

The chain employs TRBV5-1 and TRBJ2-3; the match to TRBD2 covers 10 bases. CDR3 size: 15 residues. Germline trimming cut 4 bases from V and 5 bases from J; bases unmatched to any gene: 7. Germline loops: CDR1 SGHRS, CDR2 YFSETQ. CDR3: CASSPERGGRDTQYF. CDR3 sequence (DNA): TGCGCCAGCAGCCCCGAGCGGGGGGGAAGAGATACGCAGTATTTT.